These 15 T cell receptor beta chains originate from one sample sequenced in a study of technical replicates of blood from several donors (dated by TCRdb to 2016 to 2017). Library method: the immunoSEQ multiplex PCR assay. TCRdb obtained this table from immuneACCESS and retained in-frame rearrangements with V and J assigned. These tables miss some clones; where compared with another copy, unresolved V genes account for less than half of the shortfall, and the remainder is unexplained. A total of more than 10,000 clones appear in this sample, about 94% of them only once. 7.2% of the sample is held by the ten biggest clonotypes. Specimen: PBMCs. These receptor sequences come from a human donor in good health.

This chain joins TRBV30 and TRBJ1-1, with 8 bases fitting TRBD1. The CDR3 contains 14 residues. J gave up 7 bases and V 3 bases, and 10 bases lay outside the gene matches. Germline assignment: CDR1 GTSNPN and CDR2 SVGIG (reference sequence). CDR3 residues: CAWREGQAEGEAFF. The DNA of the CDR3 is TGTGCCTGGAGAGAGGGACAGGCCGAGGGTGAAGCTTTCTTT.

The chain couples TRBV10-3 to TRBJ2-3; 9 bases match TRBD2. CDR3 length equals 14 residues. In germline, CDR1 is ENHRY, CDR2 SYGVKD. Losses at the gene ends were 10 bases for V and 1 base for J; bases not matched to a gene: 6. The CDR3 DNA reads TGTGCCACCATAGCGGGAGCAGGCACAGATACGCAGTATTTT. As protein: CATIAGAGTDTQYF.

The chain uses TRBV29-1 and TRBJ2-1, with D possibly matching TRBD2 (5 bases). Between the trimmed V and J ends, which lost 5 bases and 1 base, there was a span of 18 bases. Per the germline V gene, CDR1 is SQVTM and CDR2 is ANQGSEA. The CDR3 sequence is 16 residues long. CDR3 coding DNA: TGCAGCGTTTGTCCCGCCTCTAGCCAGTCCTACAATGAGCAGTTCTTC. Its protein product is CSVCPASSQSYNEQFF.

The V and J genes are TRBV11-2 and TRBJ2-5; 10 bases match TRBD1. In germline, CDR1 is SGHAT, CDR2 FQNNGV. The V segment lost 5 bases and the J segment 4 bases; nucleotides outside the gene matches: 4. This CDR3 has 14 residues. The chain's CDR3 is CASSTRTGGETQYF. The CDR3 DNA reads TGTGCCAGCAGCACCCGGACAGGGGGAGAGACCCAGTACTTC.

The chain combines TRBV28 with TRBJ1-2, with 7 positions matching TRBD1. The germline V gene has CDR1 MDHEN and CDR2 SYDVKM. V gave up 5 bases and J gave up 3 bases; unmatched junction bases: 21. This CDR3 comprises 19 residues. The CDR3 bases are TGTGCCAGCAGTGGGCAGGGGACAGCGTGGGGACTAGAGGACTATGGCTACACCTTC. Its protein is CASSGQGTAWGLEDYGYTF.

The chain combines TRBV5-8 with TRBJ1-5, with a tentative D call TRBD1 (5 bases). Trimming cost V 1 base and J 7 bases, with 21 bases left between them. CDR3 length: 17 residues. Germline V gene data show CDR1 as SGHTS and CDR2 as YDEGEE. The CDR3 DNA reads TGTGCCAGCAGCTTGTCTGGGGGGGGGAGACGGGACCAGCCCCAGCATTTT. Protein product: CASSLSGGGRRDQPQHF. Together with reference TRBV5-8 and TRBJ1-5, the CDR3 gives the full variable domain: EAGVTQSPTHLIKTRGQQATLRCSPISGHTSVYWYQQALGLGLQFLLWYDEGEERNRGNFPPRFSGRQFPNYSSELNVNALELEDSALYLCASSLSGGGRRDQPQHFGDGTRLSIL.

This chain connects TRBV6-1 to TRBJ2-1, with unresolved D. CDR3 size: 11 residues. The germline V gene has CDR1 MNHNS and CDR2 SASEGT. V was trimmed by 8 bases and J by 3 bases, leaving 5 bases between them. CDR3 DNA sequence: TGTGCCAGCCAGTTCTACAATGAGCAGTTCTTC. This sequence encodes CASQFYNEQFF.

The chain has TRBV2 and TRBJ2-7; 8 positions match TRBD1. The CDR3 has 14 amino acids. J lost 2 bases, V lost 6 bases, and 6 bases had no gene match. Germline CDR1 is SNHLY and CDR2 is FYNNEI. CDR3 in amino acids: CASRVQGGAYEQYF. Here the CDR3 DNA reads TGTGCCAGCAGAGTACAGGGGGGCGCCTACGAGCAGTACTTC.

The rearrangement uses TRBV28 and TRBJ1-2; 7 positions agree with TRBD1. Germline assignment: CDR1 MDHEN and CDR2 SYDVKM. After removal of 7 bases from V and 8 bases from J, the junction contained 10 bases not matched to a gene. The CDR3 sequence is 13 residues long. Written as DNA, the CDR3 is TGTGCCAGCAACCAGGCCAGGGGGGAAGGCTACACCTTC. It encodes CASNQARGEGYTF.

The CDR3 loop is CASSYEQGNTEAFF. CDR3 in DNA: TGTGCCAGCAGTTACGAACAGGGGAACACTGAAGCTTTCTTT. The chain carries TRBV6-5 and TRBJ1-1, with D possibly TRBD1 on 6 matching bases. Per germline, CDR1 MNHEY and CDR2 SVGAGI. V was cut by 2 bases and J by 1 base, with 8 bases left in between. The CDR3 contains 14 residues.

The CDR3 loop reads CASNDPGGDTQYF. The CDR3, as DNA: TGCGCCAGCAATGACCCAGGTGGAGATACGCAGTATTTT. J is TRBJ2-3 and V is TRBV5-1; no definite D call. CDR1 and CDR2 (germline): SGHRS, YFSETQ. This CDR3 region has 13 residues. Deletions cut 6 bases from V and 5 bases from J, with 13 bases between.

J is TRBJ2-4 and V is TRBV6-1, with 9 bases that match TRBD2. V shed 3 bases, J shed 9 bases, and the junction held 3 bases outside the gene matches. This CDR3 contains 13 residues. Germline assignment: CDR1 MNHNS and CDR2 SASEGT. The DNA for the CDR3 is TGTGCCAGCAGTGAGCGGGAGGGCGGCATTCAGTACTTC. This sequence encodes CASSEREGGIQYF.

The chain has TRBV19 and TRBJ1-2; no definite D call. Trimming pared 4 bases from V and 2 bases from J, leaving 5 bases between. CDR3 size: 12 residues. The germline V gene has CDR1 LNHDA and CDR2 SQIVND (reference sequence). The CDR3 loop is CASSKTNYGYTF. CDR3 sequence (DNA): TGTGCCAGTAGTAAGACAAACTATGGCTACACCTTC. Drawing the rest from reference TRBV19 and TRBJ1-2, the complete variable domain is DGGITQSPKYLFRKEGQNVTLSCEQNLNHDAMYWYRQDPGQGLRLIYYSQIVNDFQKGDIAEGYSVSREKKESFPLTVTSAQKNPTAFYLCASSKTNYGYTFGSGTRLTVV.

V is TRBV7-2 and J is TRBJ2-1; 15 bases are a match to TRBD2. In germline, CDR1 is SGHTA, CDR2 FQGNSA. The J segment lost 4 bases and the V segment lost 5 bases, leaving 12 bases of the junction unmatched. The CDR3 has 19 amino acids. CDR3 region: CASSQGLAGGKGVYNEQFF. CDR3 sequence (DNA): TGTGCCAGCAGCCAAGGACTAGCGGGAGGGAAGGGGGTTTACAATGAGCAGTTCTTC.

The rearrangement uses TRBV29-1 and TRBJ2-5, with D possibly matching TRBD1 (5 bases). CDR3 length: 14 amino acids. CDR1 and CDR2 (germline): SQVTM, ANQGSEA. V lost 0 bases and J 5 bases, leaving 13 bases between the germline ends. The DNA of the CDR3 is TGCAGCGTTGAAGATGGGGCGTTGGGGGAGACCCAGTACTTC. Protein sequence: CSVEDGALGETQYF.